The 26 T cell receptor beta chains below were found in one sample sequenced in a study of human T cells and chemical hapten exposure. Time point here: patch test 2, 6 weeks after DPC sensitization. Described treatment: therapeutic diphenylcyclopropenone sensitization with weekly scalp DPC. MiXCR, applied by TCRdb to the RACE reads, yields one record per CDR3 protein. The table has around 67,000 distinct CDR3 sequences, approximately 9% seen once; the top ten hold roughly 3%. Specimen: whole blood, collected in connection with sensitization to the hapten diphenylcyclopropenone (DPC). The receptors here all came from a woman aged 50 to 60 with alopecia areata. Some clones in this sample may be carry-over from other donors' samples.

The genes are TRBV11-2 and TRBJ2-3, with no clear D. The CDR3 is made up of 15 amino acids. The ends were cut back, 0 bases at V and 0 bases at J, with 7 bases in the middle. Per the germline V gene, CDR1 is SGHAT and CDR2 is FQNNGV. The CDR3 DNA sequence: TGTGCCAGCAGCTTAGAGCACAGAAGCACAGATACGCAGTATTTT. This sequence encodes CASSLEHRSTDTQYF.

This clonotype was seen a handful of times. Here the CDR3 reads CATQKVAGDEQYF. The DNA for the CDR3 is TGTGCCACCCAGAAGGTAGCGGGAGACGAGCAGTACTTC. The chain uses TRBV6-5 and TRBJ2-7; 9 positions agree with TRBD2. The CDR3 has 13 residues. Trimming at V came to 10 bases and at J to 5 bases, leaving 9 bases not matched to a gene. Germline V gene data show CDR1 as MNHEY and CDR2 as SVGAGI.

This chain uses TRBV19 with TRBJ1-5; D is unresolved. Germline-derived CDR1 and CDR2 are LNHDA and SQIVND (reference sequence). V was shortened by 3 bases and J by 0 bases, with 9 bases between the two germline ends. The CDR3 covers 15 residues. CDR3 nucleotides: TGTGCCAGTAGTATCTTCGGGAGTAGCAATCAGCCCCAGCATTTT. This sequence encodes CASSIFGSSNQPQHF.

This clonotype was seen ten or more times. The V call is TRBV5-1, the J call TRBJ1-1; D call uncertain. The CDR3 spans 14 residues. Between the trimmed V and J ends, which lost 2 bases and 1 base, there was a span of 9 bases. Germline loops: CDR1 SGHRS, CDR2 YFSETQ. The CDR3 here is CASSFVAGNTEAFF. CDR3 sequence (DNA): TGCGCCAGCAGCTTCGTAGCAGGGAACACTGAAGCTTTCTTT.

This clonotype was seen a handful of times. The chain uses TRBV5-4 and TRBJ2-7; no definite D call. V was pared by 2 bases and J by 7 bases, with 7 bases between. The germline CDR1 and CDR2 sequences are SGHNT and YYREEE (reference sequence). This CDR3 spans 11 amino acids. The CDR3 reads CASSFNREQYF. The CDR3 DNA is TGTGCCAGCAGCTTCAATCGGGAGCAGTACTTC.

This clonotype was seen only a few times. V is TRBV7-9 and J is TRBJ2-3; no reliable D call. V gave up 6 bases and J gave up 1 base, with 17 bases separating them. This CDR3 comprises 16 residues. CDR1 is SEHNR and CDR2 is FQNEAQ in the germline V gene (reference sequence). CDR3 sequence reads: CASSPLVAGRTDTQYF. As DNA, the CDR3 is TGTGCCAGCAGTCCTCTGGTGGCAGGCCGCACAGATACGCAGTATTTT.

This clonotype was counted between two and nine times. The V call is TRBV29-1, the J call TRBJ2-7; no clear D gene. Germline CDR1 SQVTM, CDR2 ANQGSEA. The CDR3 length is 11 residues. V was shortened by 6 bases and J by 3 bases, with 9 bases between the two germline ends. CDR3 nucleotide sequence: TGCAGCGTCGCCCAGTACTACGAGCAGTACTTC. Translated: CSVAQYYEQYF.

DNA of the CDR3: TGTGCCAGCCGACTTAGGACAGGGGCCTCTAACTATGGCTACACCTTC. Its translation: CASRLRTGASNYGYTF. The chain has TRBV19 and TRBJ1-2; 9 bases are shared with TRBD1. Germline trimming cut 9 bases from V and 0 bases from J; bases unmatched to any gene: 11. The CDR3 length is 16 residues. Germline V gene sequence: CDR1 LNHDA, CDR2 SQIVND (reference sequence).

The table lists this clonotype with a few counts. This chain uses TRBV28 with TRBJ1-3; perhaps TRBD1 as D (5 bases). Germline values: CDR1 MDHEN, CDR2 SYDVKM. The CDR3 has 15 residues. The V end was cut by 3 bases, the J end by 0 bases, with 9 bases between. The DNA of the CDR3 is TGTGCCAGCAGTTTTAGGGGACCCTCTGGAAACACCATATATTTT. The encoded protein is CASSFRGPSGNTIYF.

This clonotype was seen more than once but under ten times. The chain links TRBV12-3 or TRBV12-4 to TRBJ2-7; D may be TRBD2 (6 bases). Trimming stripped 6 bases from V and 6 bases from J, with 6 bases between. The length of the CDR3 is 10 residues. The CDR3 nucleotides read TGTGCCAGCAGCGGGGGCGAGCAGTACTTC. This sequence encodes CASSGGEQYF.

The sample holds many counts of this clonotype. The chain couples TRBV6-2 or TRBV6-3 to TRBJ1-1; D unresolved. Between the trimmed V and J ends, which lost 3 bases and 5 bases, there was a span of 10 bases. Germline loops: CDR1 MNHEY, CDR2 SVGEGT. The CDR3 runs to 13 residues. CDR3 sequence (DNA): TGTGCCAGCAGTTATGAGTGGGCAACTGAAGCTTTCTTT. Amino acids: CASSYEWATEAFF.

There are a few counts of this clonotype. The chain has TRBV6-2 or TRBV6-3 and TRBJ2-1, with TRBD2 identical over 10 bases. Trimming at V came to 2 bases and at J to 9 bases, leaving 10 bases not matched to a gene. The CDR3 consists of 16 residues. CDR1 and CDR2 (germline): MNHEY, SVGEGT. CDR3 bases: TGTGCCAGCAGTTACGAGCCCGGGACTAGCGAGGGTGAGCAGTTCTTC. It translates to CASSYEPGTSEGEQFF.

J is TRBJ2-7 and V is TRBV19; TRBD2 matches at 9 bases. V shed 4 bases, J shed 3 bases, and the junction held 7 bases outside the gene matches. This CDR3 comprises 15 residues. In germline, CDR1 is LNHDA, CDR2 SQIVND (reference sequence). CDR3 nucleotide sequence: TGTGCCAGTAGTACTTCCGGGACTAGCATCTACGAGCAGTACTTC. Residues: CASSTSGTSIYEQYF. Combining the CDR3 with reference TRBV19 and TRBJ2-7 gives the whole variable domain DGGITQSPKYLFRKEGQNVTLSCEQNLNHDAMYWYRQDPGQGLRLIYYSQIVNDFQKGDIAEGYSVSREKKESFPLTVTSAQKNPTAFYLCASSTSGTSIYEQYFGPGTRLTVT.

This clonotype was detected many times. The rearrangement links TRBV7-2 to TRBJ2-3; D ambiguous. This CDR3 is 13 amino acids long. From germline, CDR1 is SGHTA and CDR2 FQGNSA. V lost 7 bases and J lost 1, with 9 bases in between. The CDR3 DNA is TGTGCCAGCACCCCGAAACGCACAGATACGCAGTATTTT. It translates to CASTPKRTDTQYF.

This clonotype was counted a few times. The chain is built from TRBV20-1 and TRBJ1-1; TRBD1 is a possible D gene (5 bases). Trimming took 6 bases from V and 0 from J, leaving 17 bases between them. The germline V gene has CDR1 DFQATT and CDR2 SNEGSKA (reference sequence). This CDR3 contains 15 residues. The CDR3 here is CSAPQDRLMNTEAFF. For the CDR3, the DNA is TGCAGTGCCCCTCAAGACAGACTCATGAACACTGAAGCTTTCTTT.

This clonotype showed up many times. V is TRBV7-8 and J is TRBJ2-7, with D perhaps assigned TRBD1 or TRBD2 (5 bases each). The CDR3 has 14 residues. The V end lost 5 bases, the J end lost 4 bases, and 15 bases lay between the germline ends. Looked up from germline, CDR1 is SGHVS and CDR2 is FQNEAQ. This chain's CDR3 is CASSTPGTLYEQYF. The CDR3 DNA is TGTGCCAGCAGCACACCCGGGACCCTTTACGAGCAGTACTTC.

A few counts support this clonotype. The chain carries TRBV27 and TRBJ2-7; 8 bases match TRBD1. The CDR3 loop spans 15 amino acids. The ends lost 4 bases at V and 0 bases at J; junction bases unmatched: 5. Looked up from germline, CDR1 is MNHEY and CDR2 is SMNVEV (reference sequence). CDR3 DNA sequence: TGTGCCAGCAGTTGGACAGGGATGAGCTCCTACGAGCAGTACTTC. Amino acid sequence: CASSWTGMSSYEQYF.

This clonotype was counted many times. The CDR3 loop reads CSARERANQPQHF. Here the CDR3 DNA reads TGCAGTGCTAGAGAACGGGCAAATCAGCCCCAGCATTTT. V usage is TRBV20-1 and J usage is TRBJ1-5; D gene ambiguous. The CDR3 extends over 13 amino acids. Germline V CDR1 and CDR2: DFQATT, SNEGSKA (reference sequence). The V end lost 0 bases, the J end lost 4 bases, and 7 bases lay between the germline ends.

The CDR3 DNA reads TGCGCCAGCAGCCTCCGGGACAGGGGGCTGCGGGAGACCCAGTACTTC. Its protein is CASSLRDRGLRETQYF. The V call is TRBV4-1, the J call TRBJ2-5; 12 bases fit TRBD1. With V trimmed by 4 bases and J by 5 bases, 8 bases remained unmatched. The CDR3 consists of 16 residues. Germline V lookup: CDR1 MGHRA, CDR2 YSYEKL.

This clonotype was counted ten times or more. The CDR3 coding sequence is TGTGCCAGCACCTCCAGCGGAGGCTCCTACAATGAGCAGTTCTTC. Its translation is CASTSSGGSYNEQFF. The rearrangement links TRBV7-2 to TRBJ2-1, with D maybe TRBD2 (5 bases). The CDR3 sequence is 15 residues long. V dropped 7 bases and J dropped 0 bases, with 13 bases sitting between them. The germline V gene encodes CDR1 SGHTA and CDR2 FQGNSA.

This chain links TRBV7-2 with TRBJ2-3; 8 bases are shared with TRBD2. The junction had 12 bases not matched to a gene; V was cut back by 6 bases and J by 4 bases. The CDR3 extends over 16 amino acids. The V gene's germline CDR1 is SGHTA and CDR2 FQGNSA. The CDR3 is CASRGSGSIRADTQYF. CDR3 DNA sequence: TGTGCCAGCAGAGGAAGCGGGAGTATTAGGGCAGATACGCAGTATTTT.

This clonotype has a count of ten or more. The J gene is TRBJ1-2, the V gene TRBV2; D unresolved. CDR1 is SNHLY, CDR2 FYNNEI, per germline. Trimming shortened V by 4 bases and J by 1 base, and 7 bases separated the two germline ends. This CDR3 has 13 residues. DNA for the CDR3: TGTGCCAGCAGTGGACGGATTAACTATGGCTACACCTTC. Protein: CASSGRINYGYTF. Full variable domain (outside the CDR3, taken from reference TRBV2 and TRBJ1-2): EPEVTQTPSHQVTQMGQEVILRCVPISNHLYFYWYRQILGQKVEFLVSFYNNEISEKSEIFDDQFSVERPDGSNFTLKIRSTKLEDSAMYFCASSGRINYGYTFGSGTRLTVV.

The chain is built from TRBV11-2 and TRBJ2-3; D could derive from TRBD1 or TRBD2 (5 bases each). This CDR3 spans 16 amino acids. Germline V gene sequence: CDR1 SGHAT, CDR2 FQNNGV. V gave up 0 bases and J gave up 4 bases, with 14 bases separating them. This CDR3 reads CASSLEGTAPADTQYF. The CDR3 region has the DNA TGTGCCAGCAGCTTAGAAGGGACCGCACCCGCAGATACGCAGTATTTT.

This clonotype was found a few times. The V gene is TRBV4-3, the J gene TRBJ2-7; D is perhaps TRBD1 or TRBD2 (5 bases each). CDR1 is LGHNA and CDR2 is YSLEER in the germline V gene. The CDR3 consists of 14 residues. Trimming took off 0 bases at V and 2 bases at J, with 8 bases between the two ends. CDR3 nucleotide sequence: TGCGCCAGCAGCCAAGATTCGGGACCCTACGAGCAGTACTTC. It yields the protein CASSQDSGPYEQYF.

The chain is built from TRBV6-4 and TRBJ2-1, with 16 bases matching TRBD2. The ends lost 8 bases at V and 8 bases at J; junction bases unmatched: 12. The CDR3 has 17 amino acids. Germline-derived CDR1 and CDR2 are MRHNA and SNTAGT. The CDR3 region is CASGVQGTSGRVDEQFF. CDR3 DNA sequence: TGTGCCAGCGGAGTACAAGGGACTAGCGGGAGGGTAGATGAGCAGTTCTTC.

CDR3 bases: TGTGCCACCGTGGACAACTCTGGGGCCAACGTCCTGACTTTC. Translation gives CATVDNSGANVLTF. V usage is TRBV19 and J usage is TRBJ2-6; D may be TRBD1 (5 bases). The CDR3 totals 14 residues. Germline V lookup: CDR1 LNHDA, CDR2 SQIVND (reference sequence). V was pared by 10 bases and J by 0 bases, with 10 bases between. The full variable domain, its missing parts supplied by reference TRBV19 and TRBJ2-6, is DGGITQSPKYLFRKEGQNVTLSCEQNLNHDAMYWYRQDPGQGLRLIYYSQIVNDFQKGDIAEGYSVSREKKESFPLTVTSAQKNPTAFYLCATVDNSGANVLTFGAGSRLTVL.